This TCR beta chain was sequenced for a study of T cell responses to AZD1222 COVID-19 vaccine. Study conclusions and caveats: Baseline antibody screening turned up just a handful of seropositive AZD1222 recipients. Repertoires were collected only later (after the peak T cell response had occurred).

The assay was immunoSEQ multiplex PCR, and TCRdb's table has in-frame clones only and misses some. The repertoire holds around 120,000 clones, with 87% as singletons. From germline, CDR1 is SGHKS and CDR2 YYEKEE (reference sequence). This CDR3 has 16 residues. The V and J ends lost 0 bases and 7 bases, in that order; junction bases with no gene match: 11. Concerning this clone: Antigen specificity is unknown.

The sequencing here drew on peripheral blood, taken 28 days after the second AZD1222 dose. The sequence derives from an adult who received the AZD1222 COVID-19 vaccine. The chain is built from TRBV5-5 and TRBJ2-7, with 9 bases matching TRBD2. CDR3 bases: TGTGCCAGCAGCTTGGGACTAGCGGTATCTGGGAGGGAGCAGTACTTC. Translating gives CASSLGLAVSGREQYF.